These 12 T cell receptor beta chains share one sample of origin, sequenced in a study of OX40 agonist ivuxolimab in advanced cancers. The method was immunoSEQ multiplex PCR; TCRdb's version includes in-frame clones alone and lacks a portion of them. Of under 75,000 clones listed, roughly four fifths are singletons. The starting material was CD4+ or CD8+ T cells sorted from blood, obtained in a trial of the OX40 agonist ivuxolimab. The receptors originated from an adult with an advanced solid tumor such as melanoma, head and neck, liver or kidney cancer.

The chain is built from TRBV6-5 and TRBJ1-6; 7 bases line up with TRBD1. With 6 bases clipped from V and 6 bases from J, the junction kept 8 bases outside the gene matches. Germline CDR1 is MNHEY and CDR2 is SVGAGI. The CDR3 is 15 residues long. The CDR3 protein is CASRLNRDSNSPLHF. CDR3 coding DNA: TGTGCCAGCAGATTAAACCGGGACAGTAATTCACCCCTCCACTTT.

The chain has TRBV25-1 and TRBJ2-1; D may be TRBD1 (6 bases). CDR1 and CDR2 from the germline V gene are MGHDK and SYGVNS. The CDR3 extends over 16 amino acids. The V end lost 1 base, the J end lost 2 bases, and 12 bases lay between the germline ends. In DNA form, the CDR3 reads TGTGCCAGCAGTGAATTGTCGTCAGGGGCCTACAATGAGCAGTTCTTC. Translated: CASSELSSGAYNEQFF.

V gene TRBV11-3 combines with J gene TRBJ2-5; D gene uncertain. V lost 0 bases and J lost 0, with 14 bases in between. This CDR3 has 17 residues. Germline lookup yields CDR1 SGHNT and CDR2 YENEEA. CDR3 amino acids: CASSLEWQSSNQETQYF. The CDR3 DNA is TGTGCCAGCAGCTTAGAATGGCAAAGCTCGAACCAAGAGACCCAGTACTTC.

This sequence joins TRBV7-8 and TRBJ1-2; D remains unclear. The germline V gene has CDR1 SGHVS and CDR2 FQNEAQ. Trimming cost V 6 bases and J 4 bases, with 15 bases left between them. The CDR3 is 14 residues long. The CDR3 nucleotides are TGTGCCAGCAGTTCAACAAACAGTTTCTATGGCTACACCTTC. Translating gives CASSSTNSFYGYTF.

This clone was counted once. The chain combines TRBV25-1 with TRBJ2-5; D gene unclear. Trimming took off 1 base at V and 5 bases at J, with 11 bases between the two ends. The CDR3 length is 14 residues. CDR1 MGHDK and CDR2 SYGVNS come from the germline V gene. Written as DNA, the CDR3 is TGTGCCAGCAGTGAATTAGAGGTAAGCGAGACCCAGTACTTC. It yields the protein CASSELEVSETQYF.

This clone was seen only once. This chain uses TRBV6-5 with TRBJ2-7, with 8 bases lining up with TRBD1. CDR1 MNHEY and CDR2 SVGAGI come from the germline V gene. This CDR3 is built from 14 residues. V lost 8 bases and J lost 2; bases outside the gene matches: 8. CDR3 sequence reads: CASRAQGAAYEQYF. The CDR3 nucleotides read TGTGCCAGCCGCGCCCAGGGGGCCGCCTACGAGCAGTACTTC.

Only one count was recorded for this clone. The chain recombines TRBV6-5 with TRBJ2-2; tentative D call: TRBD2 (6 bases). Between the trimmed V and J ends, which lost 6 bases and 5 bases, there was a span of 13 bases. The CDR3 length is 14 residues. Per the germline V gene, CDR1 is MNHEY and CDR2 is SVGAGI. In DNA form, the CDR3 reads TGTGCCAGCAGCACGGGAGACAGTACCGGGGAGCTGTTTTTT. Translated, it gives CASSTGDSTGELFF.

This chain uses TRBV5-1 with TRBJ1-4; 10 nucleotides align to TRBD1. The CDR3 is 12 amino acids. CDR1 and CDR2 (germline): SGHRS, YFSETQ. Trimming removed 4 bases from V and 15 bases from J; junction bases left unmatched: 6. The chain's CDR3 is CASSHGTGDLFF. The CDR3 DNA sequence: TGCGCCAGCAGCCATGGGACAGGGGATTTGTTTTTT.

The chain links TRBV5-4 to TRBJ2-2; D is uncertain. Trimming removed 0 bases from V and 1 base from J, with 7 bases in between. Germline CDR1 and CDR2: SGHNT and YYREEE (reference sequence). The length of the CDR3 is 15 residues. The CDR3 region is CASSLGSLNTGELFF. CDR3 nucleotide sequence: TGTGCCAGCAGCTTGGGCAGCCTGAACACCGGGGAGCTGTTTTTT.

The J gene is TRBJ2-5, the V gene TRBV27, with unresolved D. Germline CDR1 MNHEY, CDR2 SMNVEV (reference sequence). With 1 base removed from V and 2 bases from J, the gap between germline ends came to 17 bases. The CDR3 totals 17 residues. CDR3 amino acids: CASSLLPPWLLQETQYF. CDR3 sequence (DNA): TGTGCCAGCAGTTTATTACCCCCTTGGTTACTACAAGAGACCCAGTACTTC.

The chain recombines TRBV19 with TRBJ1-2, with D possibly TRBD1 on 6 matching bases. Trimming shortened V by 10 bases and J by 1 base, and 16 bases separated the two germline ends. CDR3 length: 14 amino acids. Germline V lookup: CDR1 LNHDA, CDR2 SQIVND (reference sequence). The CDR3 here is CATSNSGDNYGYTF. The CDR3 DNA follows: TGTGCCACCTCGAATTCAGGGGATAACTATGGCTACACCTTC.

The chain has TRBV10-1 and TRBJ1-2, with D uncertain. This CDR3 comprises 13 residues. Germline V gene lookup returns CDR1 WNHNN and CDR2 SYGVQD (reference sequence). Trimming stripped 2 bases from V and 8 bases from J, with 12 bases between. The CDR3 coding sequence is TGCGCCAGCAGTGAGGGGCCTTCGGGGGGCTACACCTTC. It translates to CASSEGPSGGYTF.